A selection of T cell receptor beta chains follows, all from one sample in a study of beta chain features in type 1 diabetes. The method was immunoSEQ multiplex PCR; TCRdb's version includes in-frame clones alone and lacks a portion of them. The profile covers under 130,000 clones, with over 25% appearing a single time and more than 0.5% taken by the ten largest. Sequencing was performed on central memory CD4+ T cells from blood. These receptors were obtained from a woman between 18 and 30 years old with type 1 diabetes. Both conserved end residues are part of each CDR3. Each record gives: clone size, D gene, V gene, J gene, CDR3 DNA, CDR3 protein. The D gene is left open where the match is weak. Clone size appears in some rows only: once, few, many, or a class for an expanded clone.

.	.	TRBV7-2	TRBJ2-5	TGTGCCAGCAGCCCCCTTGGTAGCGGAGAGACCCAGTACTTC	CASSPLGSGETQYF
.	.	TRBV7-9	TRBJ1-1	TGTGCCAGCAGCTTACAGTTTGAAGCTTTCTTT	CASSLQFEAFF
few	.	TRBV18	TRBJ1-1	TGTGCCAGCTCACGGCAGAACACTGAAGCTTTCTTT	CASSRQNTEAFF
.	.	TRBV2	TRBJ2-2	TGTGCCAGCAGCGAGGACACCGGGGAGCTGTTTTTT	CASSEDTGELFF
few	TRBD2	TRBV6-6	TRBJ2-1	TGTGCCAGCAGTCCCGGGGGGGGTCGCTACAATGAGCAGTTCTTC	CASSPGGGRYNEQFF
.	.	TRBV18	TRBJ2-7	TGTGCCAGCTCACCAGGGCCAGCCGCCTACGAGCAGTACTTC	CASSPGPAAYEQYF
few	TRBD2	TRBV18	TRBJ2-1	TGTGCCAGCTCACCAAGCGGGAGAGGGGCCAATGAGCAGTTCTTC	CASSPSGRGANEQFF
.	TRBD2	TRBV4-1	TRBJ2-3	TGCGCCAGCAGCCAACGAACGGGCGGGGGAGTATCGGAAGATACGCAGTATTTT	CASSQRTGGGVSEDTQYF
many	.	TRBV18	TRBJ2-3	TGTGCCAGCTCACCATCTACCGGAGGCCTGCAGTATTTT	CASSPSTGGLQYF
.	TRBD2	TRBV9	TRBJ2-3	TGTGCCAGCAGCGCTAGCGGGACCGCATTGGATACGCAGTATTTT	CASSASGTALDTQYF
.	TRBD1	TRBV7-9	TRBJ2-1	TGTGCCAGCAGCGTGGGACAGAACAATGAGCAGTTCTTC	CASSVGQNNEQFF
.	.	TRBV5-4	TRBJ2-5	TGTGCCAGCAGCTTGACGAGGACTACGCAGGAGACCCAGTACTTC	CASSLTRTTQETQYF
few	.	TRBV2	TRBJ2-4	TGTGCCAGCGGCCTTGACAGACAAAACATTCAGTACTTC	CASGLDRQNIQYF
.	TRBD1	TRBV23-1	TRBJ1-5	TGCGCCGGATCTCTATCGGGACAGAATTATGACAATCAGCCCCAGCATTTT	CAGSLSGQNYDNQPQHF
few	.	TRBV4-3	TRBJ2-5	TGCGCCAGCAGCCAAGATAGGGGGGAGACCCAGTACTTC	CASSQDRGETQYF
few	.	TRBV20-1	TRBJ1-1	TGCAGTGCCTCGACCGGGGGGAGGGCTTTCTTT	CSASTGGRAFF
few	TRBD2	TRBV18	TRBJ2-1	TGTGCCAGCTCACCTCCCGGGACTAGCGCCAATGAGCAGTTCTTC	CASSPPGTSANEQFF
.	.	TRBV7-3	TRBJ1-3	TGTGCCAGCAGCTTAAATCGCGGGATCCTTTCTGGAAACACCATATATTTT	CASSLNRGILSGNTIYF
.	.	TRBV5-1	TRBJ1-2	TGCGCCAGCAGCTTGACGGACTATGGCTACACCTTC	CASSLTDYGYTF
few	.	TRBV2	TRBJ2-1	TGTGCCAGCAGACGGGATTTGCTCTACAATGAGCAGTTCTTC	CASRRDLLYNEQFF
.	.	TRBV2	TRBJ2-6	TGTGCCAGCAGTGGTGATGGGAGCTCTGGGGCCAACGTCCTGACTTTC	CASSGDGSSGANVLTF
.	.	TRBV11-2	TRBJ1-5	TGTGCCAGCAGCTTAGGCAGCCCAGGGGCCCAGCATTTT	CASSLGSPGAQHF
.	TRBD1	TRBV13	TRBJ1-2	TGTGCCAGCAGCTTATCTAGGTGGAGGACAGGGGGCTATGGCTACACCTTC	CASSLSRWRTGGYGYTF
few	.	TRBV19	TRBJ1-5	TGTGCCAGTACATCCCAGGGAAAACAGCCCCAGCATTTT	CASTSQGKQPQHF
few	.	TRBV7-2	TRBJ2-3	TGTGCCAGCAGCTTCAGGACTAGCACAGATACGCAGTATTTT	CASSFRTSTDTQYF
.	.	TRBV2	TRBJ2-7	TGTGCCAGCTTCGAGGGTAGGGCGGGAGAGCAGTACTTC	CASFEGRAGEQYF
few	.	TRBV11-2	TRBJ2-5	TGTGCCAGCAGCTTATTAGAACAAGAGACCCAGTACTTC	CASSLLEQETQYF
.	.	TRBV19	TRBJ2-6	TGTGCCAGTAGCTATGCTGGGGCCAACGTCCTGACTTTC	CASSYAGANVLTF
few	.	TRBV6-6	TRBJ2-3	TGTGCCAGCAGTTACGGGCGGGGTACTAGCACAGATACGCAGTATTTT	CASSYGRGTSTDTQYF
.	.	TRBV5-6	TRBJ1-2	TGTGCCAGCAGCTTGAGGGGCGGCTACACCTTC	CASSLRGGYTF
.	.	TRBV5-1	TRBJ2-2	TGCGCCAGCAGCCCAGGGTCTACCGCGAACACCGGGGAGCTGTTTTTT	CASSPGSTANTGELFF
.	TRBD2	TRBV23-1	TRBJ2-1	TGCGCCAGCAGTCAACCCCTGGGGAAAGGTAGCGGGAGGGCCTACATGGATGAGCAGTTCTTC	CASSQPLGKGSGRAYMDEQFF
.	.	TRBV25-1	TRBJ1-2	TGTGCCAGCAGTTTCACTAACTATGGCTACACCTTC	CASSFTNYGYTF
.	.	TRBV4-3	TRBJ2-1	TGCGCCAGCAAAATCCAGGGAACCGATGAGCAGTTCTTC	CASKIQGTDEQFF
.	TRBD2	TRBV18	TRBJ2-3	TGTGCCAGCTCACCACGGAGTAGCGGGGCCAGCACAGATACGCAGTATTTT	CASSPRSSGASTDTQYF
.	TRBD1	TRBV7-2	TRBJ1-5	TGTGCCAGCAGCATGTTGGGACAGAATCAGCCCCAGCATTTT	CASSMLGQNQPQHF
.	.	TRBV28	TRBJ1-2	TGTGCCAGCAGTCTCCTATCCGCGGTTTTCTATGGCTACACCTTC	CASSLLSAVFYGYTF
.	.	TRBV28	TRBJ2-7	TGTGCCAGCAGTTTTAATAGCTTCGAGCAGTACTTC	CASSFNSFEQYF
.	TRBD1	TRBV19	TRBJ2-1	TGTGCCAGTAGTATTGGGACAGGGTCCTACAATGAGCAGTTCTTC	CASSIGTGSYNEQFF
.	.	TRBV25-1	TRBJ1-1	TGTGCCAGCAGTGACCCCCCGGGGAGGGGGAGCGAAGGTGAAGCTTTCTTT	CASSDPPGRGSEGEAFF
.	TRBD1	TRBV7-8	TRBJ1-4	TGTGCCAGCAGCTATCAACCAGGGACAGGGGGCATTGGTGAAAAACTGTTTTTT	CASSYQPGTGGIGEKLFF
.	.	TRBV5-6	TRBJ2-2	TGTGCCAGCAGCTTTCTTAGCGGAGTTAACACCGGGGAGCTGTTTTTT	CASSFLSGVNTGELFF